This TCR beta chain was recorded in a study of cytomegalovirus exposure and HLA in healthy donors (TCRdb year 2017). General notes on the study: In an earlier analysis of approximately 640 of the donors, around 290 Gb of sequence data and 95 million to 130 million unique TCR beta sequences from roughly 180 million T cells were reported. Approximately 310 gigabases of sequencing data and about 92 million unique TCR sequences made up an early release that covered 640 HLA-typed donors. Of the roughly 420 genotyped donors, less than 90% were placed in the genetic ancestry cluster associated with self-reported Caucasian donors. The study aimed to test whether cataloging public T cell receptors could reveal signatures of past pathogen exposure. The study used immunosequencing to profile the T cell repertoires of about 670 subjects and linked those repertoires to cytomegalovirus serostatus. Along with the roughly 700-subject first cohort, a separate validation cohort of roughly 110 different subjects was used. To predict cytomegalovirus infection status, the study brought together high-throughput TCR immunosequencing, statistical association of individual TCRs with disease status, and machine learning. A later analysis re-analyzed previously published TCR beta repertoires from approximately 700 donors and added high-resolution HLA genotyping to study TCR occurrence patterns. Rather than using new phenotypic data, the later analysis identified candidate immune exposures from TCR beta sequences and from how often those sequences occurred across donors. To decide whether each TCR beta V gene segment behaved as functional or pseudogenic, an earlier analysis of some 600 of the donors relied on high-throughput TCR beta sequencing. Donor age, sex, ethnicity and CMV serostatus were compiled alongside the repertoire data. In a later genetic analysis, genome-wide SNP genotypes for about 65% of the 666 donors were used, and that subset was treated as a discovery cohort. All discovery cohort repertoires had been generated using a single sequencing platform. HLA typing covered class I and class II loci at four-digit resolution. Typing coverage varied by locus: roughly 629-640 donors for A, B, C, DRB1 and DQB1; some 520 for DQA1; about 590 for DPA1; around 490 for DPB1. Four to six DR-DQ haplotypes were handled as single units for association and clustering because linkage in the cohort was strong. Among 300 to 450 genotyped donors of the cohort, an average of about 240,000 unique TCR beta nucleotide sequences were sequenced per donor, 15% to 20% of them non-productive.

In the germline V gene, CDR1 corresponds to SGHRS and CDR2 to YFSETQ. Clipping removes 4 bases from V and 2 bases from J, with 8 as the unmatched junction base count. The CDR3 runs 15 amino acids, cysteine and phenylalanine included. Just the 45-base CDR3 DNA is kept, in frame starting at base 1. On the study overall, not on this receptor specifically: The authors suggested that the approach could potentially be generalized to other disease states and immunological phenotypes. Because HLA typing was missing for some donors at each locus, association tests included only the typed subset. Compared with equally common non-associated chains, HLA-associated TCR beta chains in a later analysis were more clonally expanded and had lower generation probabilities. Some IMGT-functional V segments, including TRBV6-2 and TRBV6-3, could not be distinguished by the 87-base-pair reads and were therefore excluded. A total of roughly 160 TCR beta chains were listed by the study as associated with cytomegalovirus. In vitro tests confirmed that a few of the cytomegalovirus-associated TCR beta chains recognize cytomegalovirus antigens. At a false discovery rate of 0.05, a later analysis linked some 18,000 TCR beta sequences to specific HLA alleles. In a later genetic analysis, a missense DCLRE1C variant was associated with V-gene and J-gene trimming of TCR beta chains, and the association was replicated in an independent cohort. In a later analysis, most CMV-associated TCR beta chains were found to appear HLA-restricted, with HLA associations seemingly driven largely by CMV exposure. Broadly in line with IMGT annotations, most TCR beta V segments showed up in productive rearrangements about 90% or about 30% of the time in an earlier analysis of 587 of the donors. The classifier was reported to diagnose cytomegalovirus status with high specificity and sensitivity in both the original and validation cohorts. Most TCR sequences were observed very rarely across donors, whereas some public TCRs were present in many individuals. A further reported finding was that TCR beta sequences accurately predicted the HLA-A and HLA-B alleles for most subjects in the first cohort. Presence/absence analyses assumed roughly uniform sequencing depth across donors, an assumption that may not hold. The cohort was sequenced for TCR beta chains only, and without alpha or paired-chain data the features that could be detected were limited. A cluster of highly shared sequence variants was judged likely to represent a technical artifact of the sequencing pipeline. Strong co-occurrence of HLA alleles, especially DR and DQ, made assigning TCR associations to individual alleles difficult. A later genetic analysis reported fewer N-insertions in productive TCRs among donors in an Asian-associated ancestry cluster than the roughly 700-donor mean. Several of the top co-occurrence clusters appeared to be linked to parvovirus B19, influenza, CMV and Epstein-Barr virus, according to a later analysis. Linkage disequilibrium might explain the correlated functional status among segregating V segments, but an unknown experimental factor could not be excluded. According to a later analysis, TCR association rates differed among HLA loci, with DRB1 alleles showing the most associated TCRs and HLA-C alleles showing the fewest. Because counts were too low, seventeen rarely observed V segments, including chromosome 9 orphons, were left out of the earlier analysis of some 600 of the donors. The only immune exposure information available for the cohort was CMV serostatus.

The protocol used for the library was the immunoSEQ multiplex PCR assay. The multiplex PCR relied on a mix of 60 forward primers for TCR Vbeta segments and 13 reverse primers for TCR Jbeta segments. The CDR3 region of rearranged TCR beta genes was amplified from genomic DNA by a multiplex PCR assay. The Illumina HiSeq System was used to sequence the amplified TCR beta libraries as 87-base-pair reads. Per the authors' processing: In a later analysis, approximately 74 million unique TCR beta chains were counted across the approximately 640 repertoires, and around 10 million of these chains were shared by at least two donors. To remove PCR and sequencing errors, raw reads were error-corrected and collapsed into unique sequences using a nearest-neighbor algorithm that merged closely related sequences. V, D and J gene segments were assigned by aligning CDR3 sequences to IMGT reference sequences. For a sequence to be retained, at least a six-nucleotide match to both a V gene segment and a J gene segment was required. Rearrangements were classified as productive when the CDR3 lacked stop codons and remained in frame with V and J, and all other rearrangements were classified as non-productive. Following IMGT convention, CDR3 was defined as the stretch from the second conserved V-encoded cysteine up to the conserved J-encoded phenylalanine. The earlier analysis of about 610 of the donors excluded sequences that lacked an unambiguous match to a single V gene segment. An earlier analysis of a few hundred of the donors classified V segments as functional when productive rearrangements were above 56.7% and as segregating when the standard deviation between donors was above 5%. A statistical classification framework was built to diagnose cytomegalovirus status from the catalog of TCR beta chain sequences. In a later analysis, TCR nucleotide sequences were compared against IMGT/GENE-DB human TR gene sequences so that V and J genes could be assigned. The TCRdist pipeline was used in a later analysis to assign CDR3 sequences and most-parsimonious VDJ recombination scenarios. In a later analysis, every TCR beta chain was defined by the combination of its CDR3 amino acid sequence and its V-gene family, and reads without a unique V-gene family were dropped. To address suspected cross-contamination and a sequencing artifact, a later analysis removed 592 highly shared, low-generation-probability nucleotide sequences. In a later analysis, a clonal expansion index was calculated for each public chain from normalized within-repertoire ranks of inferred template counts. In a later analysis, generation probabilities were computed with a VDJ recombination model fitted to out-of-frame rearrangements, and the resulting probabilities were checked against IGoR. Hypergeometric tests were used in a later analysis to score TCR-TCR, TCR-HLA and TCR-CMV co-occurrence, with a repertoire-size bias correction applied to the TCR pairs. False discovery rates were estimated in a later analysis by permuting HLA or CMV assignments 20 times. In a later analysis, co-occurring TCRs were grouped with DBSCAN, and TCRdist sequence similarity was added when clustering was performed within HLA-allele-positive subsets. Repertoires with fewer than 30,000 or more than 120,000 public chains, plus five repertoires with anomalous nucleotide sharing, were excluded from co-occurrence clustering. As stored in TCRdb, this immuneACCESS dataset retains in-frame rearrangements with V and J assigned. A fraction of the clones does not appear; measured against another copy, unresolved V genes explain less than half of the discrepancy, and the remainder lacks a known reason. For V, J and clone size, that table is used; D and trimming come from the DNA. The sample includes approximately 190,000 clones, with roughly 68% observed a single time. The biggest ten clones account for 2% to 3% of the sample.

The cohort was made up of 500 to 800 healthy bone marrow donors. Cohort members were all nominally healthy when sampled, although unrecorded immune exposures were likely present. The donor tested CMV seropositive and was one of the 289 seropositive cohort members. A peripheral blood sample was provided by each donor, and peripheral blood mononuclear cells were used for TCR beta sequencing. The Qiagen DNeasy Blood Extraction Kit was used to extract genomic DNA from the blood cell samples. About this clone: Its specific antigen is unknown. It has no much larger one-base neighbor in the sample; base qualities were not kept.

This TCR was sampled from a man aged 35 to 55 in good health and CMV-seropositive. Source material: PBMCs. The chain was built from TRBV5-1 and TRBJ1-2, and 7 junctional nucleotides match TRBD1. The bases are TGCGCCAGCAGCAGGGCGGACAGGTCCAACTATGGCTACACCTTC. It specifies CASSRADRSNYGYTF.